This T cell receptor (beta chain) was sequenced in a study of T cell changes during pregnancy in multiple sclerosis. V was pared by 1 base and J by 7 bases, with 10 bases of the junction left unmatched. Germline CDR1 SEHNR, CDR2 FQNEAQ (reference sequence). The CDR3 extends over 17 amino acids. Here immunoSEQ multiplex PCR was the method, and the copy in TCRdb shows in-frame clones only, minus some. The sample holds about 55,000 clones, 85% to 90% seen once. The TCR originated in a female donor with multiple sclerosis, enrolled in a pregnancy study. The chain is built from TRBV7-9 and TRBJ2-1; 10 bases map to TRBD2. Here the sequenced sample was CD4+ T cells from peripheral blood mononuclear cells, taken in the first trimester of pregnancy. The CDR3 spells CASSLVAAGGPMNEQFF. In nucleotides, the CDR3 is TGTGCCAGCAGCTTAGTGGCAGCGGGAGGGCCAATGAATGAGCAGTTCTTC.